Listed below are T cell receptor beta chains from one sample, sequenced in a study of cytomegalovirus exposure and HLA in healthy donors. Sequencing used immunoSEQ multiplex PCR; TCRdb keeps in-frame clones, though not all of them. The sample shows some 170,000 clones, around 80% of them seen only once. Material: PBMCs. All receptors come from a woman between 35 and 50 years old in good health and CMV-seronegative. CDR3s include the opening cysteine and the closing phenylalanine or tryptophan. The order of the fields is J gene, clone size, V gene, CDR3 length, D gene, CDR3 DNA, CDR3 protein. A D gene is named only where the DNA matches it firmly. A clone size is listed for some rows: how often the clone was seen (once, few, many), or a class if it is expanded.

>TRBJ1-3|.|TRBV18|17|.
TGTGCCAGCTCACCGGAGTCGGGGTCTTTGGTCGGAAACACCATATATTTT
CASSPESGSLVGNTIYF
>TRBJ2-2|once|TRBV7-9|16|TRBD2
TGTGCCAGCGGGACTAGCGGGGCTTTAAACACCGGGGAGCTGTTTTTT
CASGTSGALNTGELFF
>TRBJ2-1|few|TRBV27|15|TRBD2
TGTGCCAGCAGTTCCGGCGGGAGGGTATACAATGAGCAGTTCTTC
CASSSGGRVYNEQFF
>TRBJ2-1|.|TRBV15|14|TRBD2
TGTGCCACCCGGGACTACGGGGGGTCCAATGAGCAGTTCTTC
CATRDYGGSNEQFF
>TRBJ1-5|.|TRBV7-9|18|.
TGTGCCAGCAGCTTAGGGGCGGGTGGCGTAGGTGGCAATCAGCCCCAGCATTTT
CASSLGAGGVGGNQPQHF
>TRBJ2-7|few|TRBV29-1|11|.
TGCAGCGTTTTTGAGGGGGGGGAGCAGTACTTC
CSVFEGGEQYF
>TRBJ1-5|.|TRBV6-1|14|.
TGTGCCAGCAGTGCTACAGGGCGGATTCAGCCCCAGCATTTT
CASSATGRIQPQHF
>TRBJ2-3|.|TRBV9|13|.
TGTGCCAGCAGCGTGGAGGTTTTAGATACGCAGTATTTT
CASSVEVLDTQYF
>TRBJ2-1|.|TRBV30|14|TRBD2
TGTGCCTGGAATAGCGGGAGGGGCGCCTTTGAGCAGTTCTTC
CAWNSGRGAFEQFF
>TRBJ2-1|few|TRBV15|15|TRBD2
TGTGCCACCAGCAGAGATGGGAGGGAAGGAAATGAGCAGTTCTTC
CATSRDGREGNEQFF
>TRBJ2-1|.|TRBV9|16|TRBD2
TGTGCCAGCAGCGGATTAGCGGGAGGGCGCGACAATGAGCAGTTCTTC
CASSGLAGGRDNEQFF
>TRBJ2-7|.|TRBV7-8|14|TRBD1
TGTGCCAGCAGCTACGGGACAGGGGACTACGAGCAGTACTTC
CASSYGTGDYEQYF
>TRBJ2-2|.|TRBV11-3|16|.
TGTGCCAGCAGCTTAGTAGGCGGGAAGATGACCGGGGAGCTGTTTTTT
CASSLVGGKMTGELFF
>TRBJ2-3|.|TRBV6-1|14|TRBD2
TGTGCCAGCAGTGGAGCGGGAGGGCCGGATACGCAGTATTTT
CASSGAGGPDTQYF
>TRBJ1-1|once|TRBV19|14|.
TGTGCCAGTATCCAAGACAGGTTGAACACTGAAGCTTTCTTT
CASIQDRLNTEAFF
>TRBJ2-3|.|TRBV5-1|21|TRBD2
TGCGCCAGCAGCTTCCGTCCGGGACTAGCGGGAGAGGGTTGGAACACAGATACGCAGTATTTT
CASSFRPGLAGEGWNTDTQYF
>TRBJ2-1|.|TRBV9|15|TRBD2
TGTGCCAGCAGCGAAGGGACTAGCGGAAACAATGAGCAGTTCTTC
CASSEGTSGNNEQFF
>TRBJ2-7|.|TRBV7-2|11|.
TGTGCCACCGGACTACCCTACGAGCAGTACTTC
CATGLPYEQYF
>TRBJ2-5|.|TRBV11-2|15|.
TGTGCCAGCAGCTTAGGAGGCGGACTCCAAGAGACCCAGTACTTC
CASSLGGGLQETQYF
>TRBJ2-2|.|TRBV19|18|TRBD1
TGTGCCAGTAGTATAGCTAGGGGGACAGGGATTAACACCGGGGAGCTGTTTTTT
CASSIARGTGINTGELFF
>TRBJ1-5|.|TRBV5-1|18|TRBD1
TGCGCCAGCAGCGTAGGGACAGGTGAGGGTTATAGCAATCAGCCCCAGCATTTT
CASSVGTGEGYSNQPQHF
>TRBJ2-3|few|TRBV11-3|14|.
TGTGCCAGCAGCCCCCGTCGGAGCACAGATACGCAGTATTTT
CASSPRRSTDTQYF
>TRBJ1-2|few|TRBV5-1|13|TRBD1
TGCGCCAGCAGCTTGGGGGCCGGGACAGACTACACCTTC
CASSLGAGTDYTF
>TRBJ2-5|.|TRBV18|18|TRBD1
TGTGCCAGCTCACCTATCCCAGGGGGCGCAAGGGATGTCAAGACCCAGTACTTC
CASSPIPGGARDVKTQYF